The 29 T cell receptor beta chains in this list originate from one sample, sequenced in a study of Ad26.COV2.S vaccination and SARS-CoV-2 variants. Specified treatment: about 20 received Ad26.COV2.S at low or high dose, single or two shots; 5 received placebo; per-sample allocation not given. Sampling happened 63 days after the first vaccine or placebo injection. The protocol was immunoSEQ multiplex PCR, while the TCRdb copy is restricted to in-frame clones and leaves out a portion. This sample has some 330,000 clones, with approximately 87% found just once. This specimen consisted of peripheral blood, obtained in a trial of Ad26.COV2.S vaccine versus placebo. Source of these receptors: a person between 18 and 65 years old who received the Ad26.COV2.S COVID-19 vaccine or a placebo.

The J gene is TRBJ1-1, the V gene TRBV6-5; TRBD1 aligns across 8 bases. The CDR3 contains 14 residues. CDR1 and CDR2 (germline): MNHEY, SVGAGI. Losses at the gene ends were 0 bases for V and 5 bases for J; bases not matched to a gene: 2. The CDR3 here is CASSYSRTGTEAFF. In nucleotides, the CDR3 is TGTGCCAGCAGTTACTCTCGGACAGGGACTGAAGCTTTCTTT.

The chain joins TRBV4-3 to TRBJ1-1; perhaps TRBD1 as D (5 bases). This CDR3 has 17 residues. CDR1 and CDR2 (germline): LGHNA, YSLEER. With 1 base removed from V and 4 bases from J, the gap between germline ends came to 19 bases. The CDR3 sequence: CASSQGYIGERGTEAFF. CDR3 DNA sequence: TGCGCCAGCAGCCAAGGATATATAGGGGAGCGTGGCACTGAAGCTTTCTTT.

The rearrangement links TRBV6-2 or TRBV6-3 to TRBJ2-7; tentative D call: TRBD2 (7 bases). V was cut by 6 bases and J by 2 bases, with 20 bases left in between. Germline CDR1 and CDR2: MNHEY and SVGEGT. The CDR3 is 16 amino acids. CDR3 region: CASSSGGGGRPYEQYF. CDR3 nucleotide sequence: TGTGCCAGCAGCTCAGGCGGCGGGGGCCGCCCCTACGAGCAGTACTTC.

This sequence joins TRBV6-2 or TRBV6-3 and TRBJ2-3, with a weak D call TRBD2 (5 bases). The CDR3 sequence is 13 residues long. Per the germline V gene, CDR1 is MNHEY and CDR2 is SVGEGT. V was pared by 5 bases and J by 5 bases, with 11 bases between. This CDR3 is CASSAGLLDTQYF. In DNA, the CDR3 is TGTGCCAGCAGTGCAGGACTTCTAGATACGCAGTATTTT.

DNA of the CDR3: TGTGCCAGCAGTTACAGACAGGGCGCTGAAGCTTTCTTT. Translation gives CASSYRQGAEAFF. V usage is TRBV6-2 or TRBV6-3 and J usage is TRBJ1-1; 7 bases align to TRBD1. Losses at the gene ends were 2 bases for V and 6 bases for J; bases not matched to a gene: 3. The length of the CDR3 is 13 residues. Germline V gene sequence: CDR1 MNHEY, CDR2 SVGEGT.

The V and J genes are TRBV21-1 and TRBJ2-7. TRBV21-1 counts as a pseudogene. The CDR3 runs 12 residues. CDR3 nucleotide sequence: TGTGCCCCCGACCGCTTGACGTACGAGCAGTACGTC. Residues: CAPDRLTYEQYV.

The chain combines TRBV4-3 with TRBJ2-1; D is ambiguous. Germline CDR1 is LGHNA and CDR2 is YSLEER. The ends were cut back, 1 base at V and 2 bases at J, with 15 bases in the middle. There are 17 residues in the CDR3. CDR3 DNA sequence: TGCGCCAGCAGCCAAGGACTTGCAAGTGAGGCCTACAATGAGCAGTTCTTC. This encodes CASSQGLASEAYNEQFF.

The chain links TRBV11-3 to TRBJ1-1; D is unresolved. CDR1 and CDR2 from the germline V gene are SGHNT and YENEEA. This CDR3 has 14 amino acids. V shed 2 bases and J shed 2 bases, with 9 bases lying between them. CDR3 protein: CASSLWEGNTEAFF. In DNA, the CDR3 is TGTGCCAGCAGCTTATGGGAAGGTAACACTGAAGCTTTCTTT.

This clone appeared a single time. V gene TRBV4-2 combines with J gene TRBJ1-3; 7 positions agree with TRBD1. The trim removed 0 bases at V and 2 bases at J, leaving 4 bases unmatched. CDR1 is LGHNA, CDR2 YNFKEQ, per germline. The CDR3 extends over 16 amino acids. The CDR3 loop reads CASSQETGVAGNTIYF. CDR3 nucleotide sequence: TGTGCCAGCAGCCAAGAAACAGGGGTGGCTGGAAACACCATATATTTT.

This clone was observed once. The chain carries TRBV3-1 (or the pseudogene TRBV3-2) and TRBJ1-2; 11 positions agree with TRBD1. Germline V gives CDR1 LGHDT, CDR2 YNNKEL (reference sequence). V was pared by 4 bases and J by 6 bases, with 7 bases of the junction left unmatched. CDR3 length: 15 amino acids. The CDR3 DNA is TGTGCCAGCAGCCTCGGGACAGGGGGGATGGATGGCTACACCTTC. Translating it yields CASSLGTGGMDGYTF.

The chain uses TRBV15 and TRBJ2-1; weak D call: TRBD2 (5 bases). The length of the CDR3 is 14 residues. The germline V and J ends were trimmed by 5 bases and 3 bases, with 11 bases remaining between them. The V gene's germline CDR1 is LNHNV and CDR2 YYDKDF (reference sequence). The chain's CDR3 is CATSARTYYNEQFF. CDR3 DNA: TGTGCCACCAGCGCAAGGACTTACTACAATGAGCAGTTCTTC.

This clone was counted once. The V gene is TRBV6-2 or TRBV6-3, the J gene TRBJ2-2; TRBD2 agrees at 7 bases. The length of the CDR3 is 15 residues. V shed 6 bases and J 5 bases; nucleotides not matched to a gene: 9. The germline gives CDR1 MNHEY, CDR2 SVGEGT. As DNA, the CDR3 is TGTGCCAGCAGCTCACCTCCAGCGGGAACCGGGGAGCTGTTTTTT. Its protein product is CASSSPPAGTGELFF.

The table lists this clone with a count of one. The rearrangement uses TRBV6-2 or TRBV6-3 and TRBJ1-3; D might be TRBD1 (5 bases). The V gene lost 2 bases and the J gene lost 4 bases, with 9 bases spanning the gap. The CDR3 totals 14 residues. Per germline, CDR1 MNHEY and CDR2 SVGEGT. CDR3 in amino acids: CASSYGGVGNTIYF. The CDR3 nucleotides read TGTGCCAGCAGTTACGGAGGGGTCGGAAACACCATATATTTT.

This sequence joins TRBV4-3 and TRBJ2-1; 12 bases are shared with TRBD2. With V trimmed by 3 bases and J by 6 bases, 0 bases remained unmatched. CDR1 and CDR2 from the germline V gene are LGHNA and YSLEER. There are 14 residues in the CDR3. CDR3 sequence (DNA): TGCGCCAGCAGCCAGACTAGCGGGAGCAATGAGCAGTTCTTC. Amino acids: CASSQTSGSNEQFF.

V gene TRBV9 combines with J gene TRBJ2-2; D perhaps matches TRBD2 (7 bases). Trimming cost V 4 bases and J 2 bases, with 15 bases left between them. The CDR3 is 16 amino acids. Germline V gene lookup returns CDR1 SGDLS and CDR2 YYNGEE. CDR3: CASSPHRGANTGELFF. The DNA for the CDR3 is TGTGCCAGCAGCCCCCATCGGGGGGCAAACACCGGGGAGCTGTTTTTT.

This chain connects TRBV13 to TRBJ2-1; TRBD2 might be the D (5 bases). The CDR3 has 13 residues. V dropped 8 bases and J dropped 7 bases, with 15 bases sitting between them. CDR1 and CDR2 from the germline V gene are PRHDT and FYEKMQ (reference sequence). CDR3 in DNA: TGTGCCAGCCTACCTCTACTAGGGAATGAGCAGTTCTTC. It is translated as CASLPLLGNEQFF.

J is TRBJ1-1 and V is TRBV6-5; D perhaps matches TRBD1 (5 bases). Trimming stripped 7 bases from V and 2 bases from J, with 11 bases between. The CDR3 is made up of 13 amino acids. Germline V gene data show CDR1 as MNHEY and CDR2 as SVGAGI. The CDR3, as DNA: TGTGCCAGCATCTCAGGGCCAAACACTGAAGCTTTCTTT. Its translation is CASISGPNTEAFF.

This clone was observed once. The gene calls are TRBV21-1 and TRBJ2-7; the table's TRBD1 call for D was not verified on the DNA. TRBV21-1 is flagged as a pseudogene. This CDR3 region has 12 residues. The CDR3 DNA follows: TGTGCCCTTCCACAGGGTGACTACGAGCAGTACGTC. Its protein is CALPQGDYEQYV.

The J gene is TRBJ2-2, the V gene TRBV19; 7 bases are a match to TRBD2. The junction had 5 bases not matched to a gene; V was cut back by 3 bases and J by 7 bases. The CDR3 covers 14 residues. Germline V lookup: CDR1 LNHDA, CDR2 SQIVND (reference sequence). Written as DNA, the CDR3 is TGTGCCAGTAGTATGTCCTGGGAGGGCGGGGAGCTGTTTTTT. It is translated as CASSMSWEGGELFF.

V is TRBV7-9 and J is TRBJ2-3; D may be TRBD2 (5 bases). Looked up from germline, CDR1 is SEHNR and CDR2 is FQNEAQ (reference sequence). Deletions cut 5 bases from V and 6 bases from J, with 18 bases between. The CDR3 spans 15 residues. The CDR3 DNA reads TGTGCCAGCAGCAAGCCCCCCATGAGGGCTGATACGCAGTATTTT. Translated: CASSKPPMRADTQYF.

V is TRBV27 and J is TRBJ1-2; 7 bases match TRBD1. Trimming removed 3 bases from V and 2 bases from J; junction bases left unmatched: 3. The CDR3 is 14 amino acids. Germline-derived CDR1 and CDR2 are MNHEY and SMNVEV (reference sequence). The CDR3 region is CASSLTGSNYGYTF. The CDR3 bases are TGTGCCAGCAGTTTGACAGGGAGCAACTATGGCTACACCTTC.

V and J are TRBV4-2 and TRBJ1-5; 12 bases fit TRBD1. V was clipped by 7 bases and J by 3 bases; unmatched bases: 7. This CDR3 is built from 16 residues. Germline loops: CDR1 LGHNA, CDR2 YNFKEQ. The CDR3 protein is CASNPGQGANNQPQHF. The CDR3 DNA reads TGTGCCAGCAACCCGGGACAGGGGGCGAACAATCAGCCCCAGCATTTT.

This clone was detected a few times. The V gene is TRBV4-1, the J gene TRBJ2-7; no reliable D call. Germline CDR1 and CDR2: MGHRA and YSYEKL. V lost 4 bases and J lost 8, with 33 bases in between. This CDR3 has 19 amino acids. The CDR3 loop reads CASSLLRVGSMGPDRQQYF. The DNA for the CDR3 is TGCGCCAGCAGCCTCCTTCGAGTGGGGTCTATGGGTCCCGACCGTCAGCAGTACTTC.

CDR3 sequence (DNA): TGTGCCAGCAGTTACGCCGGTTATACGAATGGCTACACCTTC. Translating it yields CASSYAGYTNGYTF. This chain connects TRBV6-2 or TRBV6-3 to TRBJ1-2; D unresolved. Germline loops: CDR1 MNHEY, CDR2 SVGEGT. V was cut by 2 bases and J by 6 bases, with 13 bases left in between. This CDR3 spans 14 amino acids.

The chain joins TRBV5-4 to TRBJ1-4; no firm D call. The CDR3 is 13 residues long. V was pared by 0 bases and J by 5 bases, with 5 bases between. Germline assignment: CDR1 SGHNT and CDR2 YYREEE (reference sequence). CDR3 protein: CASSLGGNEKLFF. Here the CDR3 DNA reads TGTGCCAGCAGCTTGGGGGGAAATGAAAAACTGTTTTTT.

In this sample, this clone turned up a few times. The chain carries TRBV27 and TRBJ1-5, with D uncertain. The germline CDR1 and CDR2 sequences are MNHEY and SMNVEV (reference sequence). The V end lost 5 bases, the J end lost 3 bases, and 14 bases lay between the germline ends. The CDR3 extends over 15 amino acids. The DNA for the CDR3 is TGTGCCAGCAGTGCCCGTAGAGCCTTCAATCAGCCCCAGCATTTT. Translating it yields CASSARRAFNQPQHF.

The chain employs TRBV3-1 (or the pseudogene TRBV3-2) and TRBJ2-7; D not resolved. Between the trimmed V and J ends, which lost 3 bases and 2 bases, there was a span of 2 bases. CDR1 is LGHDT and CDR2 is YNNKEL in the germline V gene (reference sequence). The CDR3 loop spans 11 amino acids. Here the CDR3 DNA reads TGTGCCAGCAGCCACGCCTACGAGCAGTACTTC. It yields the protein CASSHAYEQYF.

This clone has only one observation. This chain connects TRBV28 to TRBJ2-7, with unresolved D. V was shortened by 3 bases and J by 7 bases, with 16 bases between the two germline ends. The CDR3 spans 14 residues. Germline CDR1 reads MDHEN; CDR2 reads SYDVKM. The CDR3 nucleotides are TGTGCCAGCAGTTTGAGTGTAAGGACCCGGGAGCAGTACGTC. As protein: CASSLSVRTREQYV.

V gene TRBV20-1 combines with J gene TRBJ1-2; D ambiguous. This CDR3 has 11 amino acids. Per the germline V gene, CDR1 is DFQATT and CDR2 is SNEGSKA (reference sequence). Trimming removed 3 bases at V and 4 bases at J, with 6 bases between. CDR3 sequence reads: CSARNSYGYTF. The CDR3 nucleotides read TGCAGTGCTAGGAACAGCTATGGCTACACCTTC.